This TCR beta chain was sequenced during a study of beta chain features in type 1 diabetes. Since all of the isolated RNA was reverse transcribed, expressed TCRB transcripts were what got sequenced. The data were produced by immunoSEQ multiplex PCR, yet TCRdb's version contains in-frame clones alone and is incomplete. The repertoire holds hundreds of thousands of clones, with 13% as singletons. CDR3 size: 12 residues. Trimming left V 7 bases short and J 5 bases short, with 11 bases between. Germline V gene data show CDR1 as MDHEN and CDR2 as SYDVKM. Sorted populations all had greater than 95% purity. As for this clone: Its specificity is unknown.

The study's findings and limits: Whether TCRB rearrangement is influenced by HLA type went unresolved here. Type 1 diabetes patients had TCRB CDR3s that were shorter (moderately but significantly so) in all four CD4+ subsets.

The sample was naive CD4+ T cells from blood. The chain combines TRBV28 with TRBJ1-2, with a possible D match to TRBD1 (5 bases). The TCR was taken from a man between 18 and 29 years old with type 1 diabetes. The CDR3: CASIPKGYGYTF. The CDR3 DNA sequence: TGTGCCAGCATCCCCAAGGGGTATGGCTACACCTTC.